These 4 T cell receptor beta chains originate from one sample sequenced in a study of T cell responses to AZD1222 COVID-19 vaccine. Measured with immunoSEQ multiplex PCR; TCRdb has only the in-frame clones, and not every one. This sample has 180,000 or so clones, with 94% found just once. The sample consisted of peripheral blood, taken on day 0 of AZD1222 vaccination. Receptor source: an adult in good health.

The chain links TRBV6-2 or TRBV6-3 to TRBJ1-3; D call uncertain. V was trimmed by 4 bases and J by 3 bases, leaving 10 bases between them. Germline lookup yields CDR1 MNHEY and CDR2 SVGEGT. The CDR3 runs 14 residues. The CDR3 loop is CASSSGWVGNTIYF. Written as DNA, the CDR3 is TGTGCCAGCAGTTCCGGTTGGGTTGGAAACACCATATATTTT.

This chain joins TRBV7-2 and TRBJ2-1; D ambiguous. The CDR3 covers 15 residues. CDR1 and CDR2 (germline): SGHTA, FQGNSA. V lost 1 base, J lost 0 bases, and 7 bases lay in between. The CDR3 protein is CASSLVRSSYNEQFF. The CDR3 DNA sequence: TGTGCCAGCAGCTTAGTTAGGAGCTCCTACAATGAGCAGTTCTTC. The entire variable domain, with the rest obtained from reference TRBV7-2 and TRBJ2-1, is as follows: GAGVSQSPSNKVTEKGKDVELRCDPISGHTALYWYRQSLGQGLEFLIYFQGNSAPDKSGLPSDRFSAERTGGSVSTLTIQRTQQEDSAVYLCASSLVRSSYNEQFFGPGTRLTVL.

This chain connects TRBV30 to TRBJ1-1; D gene ambiguous. The CDR3 has 13 amino acids. Germline CDR1 is GTSNPN and CDR2 is SVGIG (reference sequence). Trimming took off 1 base at V and 4 bases at J, with 10 bases between the two ends. The CDR3 here is CAWSGEMGTEAFF. As DNA, the CDR3 is TGTGCCTGGAGTGGAGAGATGGGCACTGAAGCTTTCTTT.

The V call is TRBV6-5, the J call TRBJ1-5; D is uncertain. Trimming removed 6 bases from V and 4 bases from J, with 16 bases in between. The germline gives CDR1 MNHEY, CDR2 SVGAGI. The CDR3 totals 15 residues. CDR3: CASSPNQASNQPQHF. In DNA form, the CDR3 reads TGTGCCAGCAGCCCGAACCAGGCTTCTAATCAGCCCCAGCATTTT.